This TCR beta chain emerged from a study of T cell responses to AZD1222 COVID-19 vaccine. Using immunoSEQ multiplex PCR, the repertoire was profiled, and TCRdb retains in-frame clones only, with some absent. This table holds 100,000 or so clones, less than 95% found once. This sequence was found in an adult in good health. This material consisted of peripheral blood, taken on day 0 of AZD1222 vaccination.

CDR3 region: CASGGRGQSNEKLFF. CDR3 in DNA: TGTGCCAGCGGGGGAAGGGGACAGTCTAATGAAAAACTGTTTTTT. This chain links TRBV3-1 (or the pseudogene TRBV3-2) with TRBJ1-4; 7 bases line up with TRBD1. The CDR3 has 15 amino acids. J was trimmed by 3 bases and V by 8 bases; bases with no gene match: 9. CDR1 and CDR2 from the germline V gene are LGHDT and YNNKEL (reference sequence).